This T cell receptor (beta chain) stems from a study of blood T cell repertoires in COVID-19 (dated by TCRdb to 2018 to 2021). Background on the whole study: Samples from collaborators originated in the United States, Italy and Spain and spanned both the acute and convalescent phases of COVID-19. Nearly every sample came with metadata listing a de-identified subject ID, COVID-19 status, age in years and sex. The repertoires were released in a freely available public database meant as a resource for research on the immune response to SARS-CoV-2. Samples were obtained from the ongoing ImmuneRACE study (first 160 participants) and from some 1,300 subjects provided by 6 global collaborators. Deeply sampled blood TCRbeta repertoires from subjects exposed to, actively infected with, or recovered from COVID-19 were included in the dataset. The prospective study material was composed of cDNA or gDNA derived from T cells, B-cell-depleted T cells, or PBMCs. HLA class I and class II types, where available, came from metadata supplied by the sample provider rather than from assay-based typing. The investigation overall reported the following: Clinical and demographic metadata were provided uncurated, with the amount varying by source and participant.

TCRbeta CDR3 regions were amplified from genomic DNA by means of the immunoSEQ Assay, a bias-controlled multiplex PCR. In the source study's methods: Nucleated cell counts per sample were estimated from amplification of reference gene primers within the assay. Sequence reads were collapsed and filtered to measure the absolute abundance of every unique TCRbeta CDR3 rearrangement. For each sample, productive Simpson clonality was calculated by taking the square root of Simpson's diversity index across productive rearrangements. The immuneACCESS repertoire file appears here via TCRdb, limited to in-frame rearrangements. These files lack a portion of the clones; in checked studies, under half of the deficit traces to unresolved V genes, and the cause of the others is not known. V and J calls and clone size are as listed in that table; D and trimming were resolved from the DNA. The sample contains 90,000 to 100,000 clones, approximately 90% of them found a single time. The top ten clonotypes cover over 15% of the sample.

The CDR3 holds 13 amino acids from the cysteine to the phenylalanine. The read is trimmed to its CDR3 DNA, 39 bases read in frame from base 1. Between the V and J ends, shortened by 4 bases and 4 bases respectively, the junction contains 10 bases. From a lookup of the germline V gene, CDR1 and CDR2 are SNHLY and FYNNEI. Collaborating institutions collected whole blood in K2EDTA tubes following their own protocols. For TCRbeta analysis, collaborator samples were shipped as frozen whole blood, as isolated PBMCs, or as DNA extracted from either sample type. Note on this clone: Its antigen target is currently unknown. No base quality values were provided; no much bigger clone lies one nucleotide off.

The source material was peripheral blood. The V and J genes are TRBV2 and TRBJ1-2, and TRBD1 may be the D gene, going by 5 matching bases. This receptor was identified in a human donor in a cohort sampled during active COVID-19. The DNA sequence follows: TGTGCCAGCAGTGTAGACAGAAGCTATGGCTACACCTTC. Its protein is CASSVDRSYGYTF.